Listed below are T cell receptor beta chains from one sample, sequenced in a study of blood T cell repertoires in COVID-19. Repertoires were generated with immunoSEQ multiplex PCR, while TCRdb's copy carries only in-frame clones and drops some. In the table there are roughly 200,000 clones, 65% to 85% of which are singletons. Material for sequencing was peripheral blood. These receptors all come from a woman aged 30 to 39 with COVID-19, enrolled during active disease. Each CDR3 is given with its conserved first and last residue. A D gene is named only where the DNA matches it firmly. Clone size is stated in some rows and not others, as once, few, many or a class when expanded.

D	size	length	V	J	DNA	CDR3
TRBD1	NA	19	TRBV3-1/TRBV3-2	TRBJ1-5	TGTGCCAGCAGCCAAGATGTGTGGGACAGGGCTCCCGGCAATCAGCCCCAGCATTTT	CASSQDVWDRAPGNQPQHF
TRBD1	NA	14	TRBV7-3	TRBJ2-7	TGTGCCAGCAGCATCGGGACAGGCTTCCACGAGCAGTACTTC	CASSIGTGFHEQYF
NA	NA	12	TRBV12-5	TRBJ2-1	TGTGCTAGTGGTTTGGGTATTAATGAGCAGTTCTTC	CASGLGINEQFF
NA	NA	16	TRBV4-3	TRBJ2-7	TGCGCCAGCAGCCAAGACTCAGCCGGGTCCCCCTACGAGCAGTACTTC	CASSQDSAGSPYEQYF
TRBD2	NA	18	TRBV11-2	TRBJ2-5	TGTGCCAGCAGCTGGGGACTAGCGGGGGGGCGAGGGCAAGAGACCCAGTACTTC	CASSWGLAGGRGQETQYF
NA	NA	17	TRBV6-6	TRBJ1-5	TGTGCCAGCAGTCCCCGGGACAATTCACCCCCCAATCAGCCCCAGCATTTT	CASSPRDNSPPNQPQHF
NA	once	17	TRBV4-3	TRBJ1-4	TGCGCCAGCAGCCAAGGACAGGTACTGCGGGCTAATGAAAAACTGTTTTTT	CASSQGQVLRANEKLFF
NA	NA	14	TRBV7-2	TRBJ1-2	TGTGCCAGCAGCTCAATAATCGGGAGCTATGGCTACACCTTC	CASSSIIGSYGYTF
TRBD1	NA	17	TRBV28	TRBJ1-5	TGTGCCAGCAGTTTACGTCAGGGGGCGGGAGGCAATCAGCCCCAGCATTTT	CASSLRQGAGGNQPQHF
TRBD2	NA	15	TRBV5-5	TRBJ2-1	TGTGCCAGCAGCTCGATGGGCGGGAGGGCCAATGAGCAGTTCTTC	CASSSMGGRANEQFF
TRBD1	NA	16	TRBV30	TRBJ2-2	TGTGCCTGGAGTCCCGGAGACAGGGGGTTGACCGGGGAGCTGTTTTTT	CAWSPGDRGLTGELFF
NA	NA	12	TRBV3-1/TRBV3-2	TRBJ1-2	TGTGCCAGCAGCCTCAGGGAGGGCGGCTACACCTTC	CASSLREGGYTF
TRBD1	NA	15	TRBV15	TRBJ2-3	TGTGCCACCAGCAGAGATAGGACAGGGGCGGATACGCAGTATTTT	CATSRDRTGADTQYF
TRBD1	NA	15	TRBV6-6	TRBJ1-5	TGTGCCAGCAGTCCCTGGACAGGGAGCAATCAGCCCCAGCATTTT	CASSPWTGSNQPQHF
TRBD1	NA	15	TRBV30	TRBJ1-3	TGTGCCTGGAGTGCGACAGGGACAACTGGAAACACCATATATTTT	CAWSATGTTGNTIYF
NA	NA	16	TRBV7-8	TRBJ2-3	TGTGCCAGCAGCTTAAAGTCTCGGGGGAGCACAGATACGCAGTATTTT	CASSLKSRGSTDTQYF
NA	NA	12	TRBV7-9	TRBJ2-7	TGTGCCAGCAGCTTAGGGACGGGGGAGCAGTACTTC	CASSLGTGEQYF
NA	NA	13	TRBV7-2	TRBJ2-7	TGTGCCAGCAGCCCAGGGGGGCCGTACGAGCAGTACTTC	CASSPGGPYEQYF
NA	few	14	TRBV5-1	TRBJ1-2	TGCGCCAGCACCTTGGATGGGGGGGGCTATGGCTACACCTTC	CASTLDGGGYGYTF
NA	NA	13	TRBV2	TRBJ1-1	TGTGCCAGCAGTGTCGGGGGGAGGACTGAAGCTTTCTTT	CASSVGGRTEAFF
TRBD1	NA	13	TRBV7-2	TRBJ1-2	TGTGCCAGCAGCTTACAGTCAGGGGGCCTGAACACCTTC	CASSLQSGGLNTF
TRBD1	NA	14	TRBV19	TRBJ2-7	TGTGCCAGTAGGCCGACAGGGGTAACCTACGAGCAGTACTTC	CASRPTGVTYEQYF
NA	NA	16	TRBV5-4	TRBJ1-1	TGTGCCAGCACCTTTTACGCTGGCCTAGAGGACACTGAAGCTTTCTTT	CASTFYAGLEDTEAFF
NA	once	12	TRBV30	TRBJ1-2	TGTGCCTCCCAAAATGAGGGCTATGGCTACACCTTC	CASQNEGYGYTF
TRBD2	NA	16	TRBV5-1	TRBJ2-5	TGCGCCAGCAGCGGCGGCAGGACTAGCGGGGGGGAGACCCAGTACTTC	CASSGGRTSGGETQYF
NA	NA	12	TRBV5-3	TRBJ2-5	TGTGCCAGAAGCTCCACTTCAGGGTCGCAGTACTTC	CARSSTSGSQYF
TRBD2	NA	17	TRBV6-2/TRBV6-3	TRBJ2-2	TGTGCCAGCAGTTACGGGACTAGCGGGGGCTATGCCGGGGAGCTGTTTTTT	CASSYGTSGGYAGELFF
TRBD1	NA	16	TRBV4-1	TRBJ1-1	TGCGCCAGCAGCCCCGGAACCGGGACAGGGACCCCTGAAGCTTTCTTT	CASSPGTGTGTPEAFF
NA	NA	15	TRBV7-9	TRBJ2-3	TGTGCCAGCAGCCCAAGGGTCGGGGGTGCAGATACGCAGTATTTT	CASSPRVGGADTQYF
NA	NA	13	TRBV19	TRBJ2-2	TGTGCCAGTAGTATTTCGGACACCGGGGAGCTGTTTTTT	CASSISDTGELFF
TRBD1	NA	13	TRBV27	TRBJ2-7	TGTGCCAGCAGTTTCCGAGGACAGGGTAACATGTACTTC	CASSFRGQGNMYF
NA	NA	15	TRBV6-5	TRBJ1-2	TGTGCCAGCAGGACCGACAGGAAGAGGTCGTATGGCTACACCTTC	CASRTDRKRSYGYTF
NA	few	16	TRBV19	TRBJ1-2	TGTGCCAGTACCGTCTCCGGCGGATTCGCTAACTATGGCTACACCTTC	CASTVSGGFANYGYTF
TRBD1	NA	16	TRBV18	TRBJ1-2	TGTGCCAGCTCACCCATAAAGCCGGGACAGGTATATGGCTACACCTTC	CASSPIKPGQVYGYTF
NA	NA	14	TRBV7-2	TRBJ2-1	TGTGCCAGCAGCCGGCTCACTAATTCCCATGAGCAGTTCTTC	CASSRLTNSHEQFF
NA	NA	16	TRBV5-1	TRBJ2-3	TGCGCCAGCAGCTTGGAGGTTAGCAGGGGCACAGATACGCAGTATTTT	CASSLEVSRGTDTQYF
TRBD1	NA	16	TRBV19	TRBJ1-2	TGTGCCAGTAGGACCGCACGGACAGGAGGATTAGGTGGCTACACCTTC	CASRTARTGGLGGYTF
NA	NA	15	TRBV3-1/TRBV3-2	TRBJ2-1	TGTGCCAGCAGCCAAGGTTCCTCCTCCTACAATGAGCAGTTCTTC	CASSQGSSSYNEQFF
TRBD1	NA	14	TRBV7-8	TRBJ1-2	TGTGCCAGCAGACCGGACAGGGCTAACTATGGCTACACCTTC	CASRPDRANYGYTF
NA	NA	15	TRBV6-2/TRBV6-3	TRBJ1-1	TGTGCCAGCAGTTCCTACCATACAGGGAACACTGAAGCTTTCTTT	CASSSYHTGNTEAFF
NA	NA	13	TRBV27	TRBJ1-2	TGTGCCAGCAGTTTAAGGAGGGAGGAGGGCTACACCTTC	CASSLRREEGYTF
NA	once	12	TRBV14	TRBJ2-7	TGTGCCAGCAGCCAAGATTCGGGTGAGCAGTACTTC	CASSQDSGEQYF
NA	few	11	TRBV28	TRBJ1-2	TGTGCCAGCAGCCCCAGTTATGGCTACACCTTC	CASSPSYGYTF
NA	few	13	TRBV7-9	TRBJ2-2	TGTGCCCCCCGGGAGACGAACACCGGGGAGCTGTTTTTT	CAPRETNTGELFF
NA	once	15	TRBV27	TRBJ1-2	TGTGCCAGCAGTTCCGGGGTTCTCGGTAACTATGGCTACACCTTC	CASSSGVLGNYGYTF
TRBD1	NA	14	TRBV3-1/TRBV3-2	TRBJ1-1	TGTGCCAGCAGCCTCTGGGACAGGGTTACTGAAGCTTTCTTT	CASSLWDRVTEAFF
NA	NA	13	TRBV7-3	TRBJ1-1	TGTGCCAGCAGCTTTGGGGGGTCCACTGAAGCTTTCTTT	CASSFGGSTEAFF
NA	NA	15	TRBV5-4	TRBJ2-7	TGTGCCAGCAGCAAGGGCGGGACGGCATTCTACGAGCAGTACTTC	CASSKGGTAFYEQYF
NA	NA	15	TRBV11-3	TRBJ2-2	TGTGCCAGCAGCGCAGGTACAGGTTCCGCCGGGGAGCTGTTTTTT	CASSAGTGSAGELFF
NA	NA	11	TRBV12-3/TRBV12-4	TRBJ1-3	TGTGCCAGCAGCGACAGGATCTCCATATATTTT	CASSDRISIYF
NA	NA	14	TRBV7-2	TRBJ1-2	TGTGCCAGCAGCTTACCGCAGGTTTATGATGGCTACACCTTC	CASSLPQVYDGYTF
NA	NA	13	TRBV7-9	TRBJ2-7	TGTGCCATCACGGGCGGGACTTCCTACGAGCAGTACTTC	CAITGGTSYEQYF
NA	NA	11	TRBV5-1	TRBJ2-7	TGCGCCAGCAGCTTGGGCGGCGAGCAGTACTTC	CASSLGGEQYF